Listed below are T cell receptor beta chains from one sample, sequenced in a study of blood T cell repertoires in COVID-19. Only in-frame clones appear in the TCRdb table, and some are missing; sequencing was by immunoSEQ multiplex PCR. The sample holds roughly 150,000 clones; roughly nine tenths are singletons and the top ten take about a sixth. Specimen: peripheral blood. The receptors shown here come from a man in his 60s with active or convalescent COVID-19. Both conserved end residues are part of each CDR3. The D gene is left open where the match is weak. Clone size, where shown, is once, few, many, or a class for clones that have expanded.

TRBV5-1	-	-	TRBJ1-1	CASSLGAGYTEAFF	TGCGCCAGCAGCTTGGGGGCGGGGTACACTGAAGCTTTCTTT
TRBV7-8	-	TRBD1	TRBJ2-2	CASSSGQGDTGELFF	TGTGCCAGCAGCTCGGGACAGGGGGACACCGGGGAGCTGTTTTTT
TRBV18	-	-	TRBJ1-5	CASSPNEGGGNQPQHF	TGTGCCAGCTCACCAAATGAGGGAGGTGGCAATCAGCCCCAGCATTTT
TRBV5-1	-	-	TRBJ2-5	CASSLDVRGETQYF	TGCGCCAGCAGCTTGGACGTCAGGGGCGAGACCCAGTACTTC
TRBV11-2	once	TRBD1	TRBJ1-4	CASSPDRGVYEKLFF	TGTGCCAGCAGCCCCGACAGGGGGGTTTATGAAAAACTGTTTTTT
TRBV6-1	-	TRBD1	TRBJ1-1	CASSEVTGYTEAFF	TGTGCCAGCAGTGAGGTGACAGGGTACACTGAAGCTTTCTTT
TRBV5-1	-	-	TRBJ1-5	CASSIGGQYNQPQHF	TGCGCCAGCAGCATTGGCGGACAGTACAATCAGCCCCAGCATTTT
TRBV5-4	-	-	TRBJ1-2	CAYRARGSGYTF	TGTGCGTACCGCGCAAGGGGGTCTGGCTACACCTTC
TRBV2	-	-	TRBJ1-1	CASSVSQGHNTEAFF	TGTGCCAGCAGTGTAAGTCAGGGACACAACACTGAAGCTTTCTTT
TRBV18	-	TRBD2	TRBJ2-1	CASSKGLAGGANEQFF	TGTGCCAGCTCAAAGGGACTAGCGGGAGGAGCCAATGAGCAGTTCTTC